The clone carrying this T cell receptor (beta chain) occurred a few times. Its specificity is unknown. The CDR3 loop spans 13 amino acids. Trimming cost V 9 bases and J 1 base, with 11 bases left between them. CDR1 is SNHLY and CDR2 is FYNNEI in the germline V gene. The study ran its PCR with 60 Vbeta and 13 Jbeta primers. Measured with immunoSEQ multiplex PCR; TCRdb has only the in-frame clones, and not every one. The table records over 150,000 clones, around four fifths of them present only once. These data come from a study of cytomegalovirus exposure and HLA in healthy donors. Study results and caveats: Analyses of presence and absence presupposed an approximately uniform sequencing depth across donors. Judged likely to be a sequencing artifact was a cluster of highly shared sequence variants.

Nominally healthy donors were sampled, though unrecorded immune exposures were likely. This chain joins TRBV2 and TRBJ2-3; D might be TRBD2 (6 bases). The sequence was collected from a man aged 50 to 60 in good health and CMV-seronegative. Sequencing input: PBMCs. The CDR3 spells CARGTSGTDTQYF. The CDR3, as DNA: TGTGCCAGGGGGACTTCAGGCACAGATACGCAGTATTTT.